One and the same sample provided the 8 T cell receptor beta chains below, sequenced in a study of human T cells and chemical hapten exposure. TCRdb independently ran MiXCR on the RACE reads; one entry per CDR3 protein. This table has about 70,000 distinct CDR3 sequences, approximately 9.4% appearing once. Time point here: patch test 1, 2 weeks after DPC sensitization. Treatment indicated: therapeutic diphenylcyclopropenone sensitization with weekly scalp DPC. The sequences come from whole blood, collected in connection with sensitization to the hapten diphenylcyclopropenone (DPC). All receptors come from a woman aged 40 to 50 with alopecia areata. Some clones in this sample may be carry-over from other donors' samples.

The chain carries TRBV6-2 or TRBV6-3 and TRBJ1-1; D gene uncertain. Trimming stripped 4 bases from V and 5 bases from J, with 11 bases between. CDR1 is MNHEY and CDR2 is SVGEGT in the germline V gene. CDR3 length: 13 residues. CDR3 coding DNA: TGTGCCAGCAGTTGGGTCGGAGCGACTGAAGCTTTCTTT. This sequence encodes CASSWVGATEAFF.

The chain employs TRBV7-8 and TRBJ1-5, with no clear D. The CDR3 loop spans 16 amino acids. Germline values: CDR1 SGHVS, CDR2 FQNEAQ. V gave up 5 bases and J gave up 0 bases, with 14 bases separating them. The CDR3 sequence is CASSPLAVNSNQPQHF. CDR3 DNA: TGTGCCAGCAGCCCGCTGGCAGTTAATAGCAATCAGCCCCAGCATTTT. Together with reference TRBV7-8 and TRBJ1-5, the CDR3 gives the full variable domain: GAGVSQSPRYKVAKRGQDVALRCDPISGHVSLFWYQQALGQGPEFLTYFQNEAQLDKSGLPSDRFFAERPEGSVSTLKIQRTQQEDSAVYLCASSPLAVNSNQPQHFGDGTRLSIL.

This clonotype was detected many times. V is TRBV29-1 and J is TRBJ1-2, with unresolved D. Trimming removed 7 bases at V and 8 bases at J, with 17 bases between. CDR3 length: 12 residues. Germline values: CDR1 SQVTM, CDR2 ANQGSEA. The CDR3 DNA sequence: TGCAGCGGAAACGACGGAGGAGAAGGCTACACCTTC. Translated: CSGNDGGEGYTF.

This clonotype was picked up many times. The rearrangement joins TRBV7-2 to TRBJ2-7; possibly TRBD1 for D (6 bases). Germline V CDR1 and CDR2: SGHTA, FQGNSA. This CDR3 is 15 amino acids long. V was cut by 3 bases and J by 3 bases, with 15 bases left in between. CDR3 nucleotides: TGTGCCAGCAGCTTTAGAGCTGGACAGATCTACGAGCAGTACTTC. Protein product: CASSFRAGQIYEQYF.

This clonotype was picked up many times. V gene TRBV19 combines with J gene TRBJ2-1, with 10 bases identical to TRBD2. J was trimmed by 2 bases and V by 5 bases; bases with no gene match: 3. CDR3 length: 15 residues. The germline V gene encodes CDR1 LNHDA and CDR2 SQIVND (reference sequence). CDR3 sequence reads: CASSFLAGAYNEQFF. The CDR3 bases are TGTGCCAGTAGTTTCCTAGCGGGGGCCTACAATGAGCAGTTCTTC.

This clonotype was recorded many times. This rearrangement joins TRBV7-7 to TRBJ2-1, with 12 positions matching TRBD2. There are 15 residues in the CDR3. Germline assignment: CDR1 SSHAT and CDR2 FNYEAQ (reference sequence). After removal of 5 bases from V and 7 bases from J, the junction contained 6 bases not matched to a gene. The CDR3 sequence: CASSRGLAGSNEQFF. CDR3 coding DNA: TGTGCCAGCAGCCGAGGACTAGCGGGGTCAAATGAGCAGTTCTTC. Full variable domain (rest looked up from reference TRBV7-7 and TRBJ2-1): GAGVSQSPRYKVTKRGQDVTLRCDPISSHATLYWYQQALGQGPEFLTYFNYEAQPDKSGLPSDRFSAERPEGSISTLTIQRTEQRDSAMYRCASSRGLAGSNEQFFGPGTRLTVL.

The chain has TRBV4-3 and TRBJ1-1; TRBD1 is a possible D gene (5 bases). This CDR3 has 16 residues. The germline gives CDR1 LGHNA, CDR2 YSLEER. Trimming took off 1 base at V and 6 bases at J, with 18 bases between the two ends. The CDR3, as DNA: TGCGCCAGCAGCCAAGGTAGGGCAGGGCAGGGTCCTGAAGCTTTCTTT. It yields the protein CASSQGRAGQGPEAFF.

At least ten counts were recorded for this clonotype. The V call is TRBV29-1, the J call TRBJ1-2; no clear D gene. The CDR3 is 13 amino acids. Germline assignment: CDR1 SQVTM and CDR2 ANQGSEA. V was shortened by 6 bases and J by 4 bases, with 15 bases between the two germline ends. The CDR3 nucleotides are TGCAGCGTCGTCCGAAAAGCCGGCTATGGCTACACCTTC. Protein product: CSVVRKAGYGYTF.